This T cell receptor beta chain was recovered during a study of blood T cell repertoires in COVID-19. Sequencing used immunoSEQ multiplex PCR; TCRdb keeps in-frame clones, though not all of them. This table has over 150,000 clones, around 87% appearing once. This clone is a singleton in its sample. This CDR3 spans 14 amino acids. V lost 0 bases to trimming and J lost 4 bases, with 9 bases between them. Germline CDR1 LGHDT, CDR2 YNNKEL (reference sequence). Sequenced: PBMCs or T cells enriched from blood (not recorded which). This sequence originates from a woman aged 25-40 years who had recovered from COVID-19. The V gene is TRBV3-1 (or the pseudogene TRBV3-2), the J gene TRBJ2-5; no firm D call. The CDR3 sequence is CASSQDGLAETQYF. The CDR3 region has the DNA TGTGCCAGCAGCCAAGATGGGCTCGCAGAGACCCAGTACTTC.